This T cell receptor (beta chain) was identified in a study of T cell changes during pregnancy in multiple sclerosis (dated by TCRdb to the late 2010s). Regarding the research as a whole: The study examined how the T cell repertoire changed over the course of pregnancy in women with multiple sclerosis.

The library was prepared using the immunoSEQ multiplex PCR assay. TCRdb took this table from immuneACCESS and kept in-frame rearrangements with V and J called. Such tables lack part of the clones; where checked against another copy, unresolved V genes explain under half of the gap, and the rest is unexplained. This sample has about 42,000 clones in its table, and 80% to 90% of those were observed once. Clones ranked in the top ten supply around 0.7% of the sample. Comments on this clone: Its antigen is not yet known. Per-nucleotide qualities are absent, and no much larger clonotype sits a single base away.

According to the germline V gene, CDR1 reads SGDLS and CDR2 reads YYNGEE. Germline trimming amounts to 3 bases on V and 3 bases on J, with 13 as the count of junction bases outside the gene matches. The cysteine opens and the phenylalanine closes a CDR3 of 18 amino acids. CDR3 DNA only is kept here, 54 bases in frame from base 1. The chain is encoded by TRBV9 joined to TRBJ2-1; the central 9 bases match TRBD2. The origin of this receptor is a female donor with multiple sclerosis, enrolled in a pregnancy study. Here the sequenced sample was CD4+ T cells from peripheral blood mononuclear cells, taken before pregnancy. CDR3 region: CASSAPLVAGGYYNEQFF. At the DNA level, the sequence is TGTGCCAGCAGCGCCCCGTTGGTCGCGGGGGGGTACTACAATGAGCAGTTCTTC. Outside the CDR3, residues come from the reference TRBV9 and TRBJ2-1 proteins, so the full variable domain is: DSGVTQTPKHLITATGQRVTLRCSPRSGDLSVYWYQQSLDQGLQFLIQYYNGEERAKGNILERFSAQQFPDLHSELNLSSLELGDSALYFCASSAPLVAGGYYNEQFFGPGTRLTVL.